What follows is one TCR beta chain and its context. Other DNA sequences within the sample encode an identical CDR3. This entry is derived from a study of blood T cell repertoires in COVID-19. About the study: PBMCs, B-cell-depleted T cells, or T cells were the source of the cDNA or gDNA that made up the material.

Authors' processing steps: The assay estimated nucleated cells by amplifying reference gene primers. Clones were read by immunoSEQ multiplex PCR, and TCRdb kept only the in-frame ones, dropping some. The V and J calls and clone size come from that table; D and trimming were worked out from the DNA. The sample has over 350,000 clones, roughly 89% seen once. Germline V gene data show CDR1 as KGHSH and CDR2 as LQKENI. The V and J ends lost 2 bases and 2 bases, in that order; junction bases with no gene match: 2. The CDR3 runs to 14 residues. Researchers sorted participants into cohorts using their self-reported clinical history.

The V and J genes are TRBV18 and TRBJ1-2; 7 nucleotides agree with TRBD1. Sequenced input: PBMCs or T cells enriched from blood (not recorded which). The source of this sequence is a woman aged 45-60 years who had recovered from COVID-19. CDR3 DNA: TGTGCCAGCTCACCAGGACAGGCCAACTATGGCTACACCTTC. Protein sequence: CASSPGQANYGYTF.